This entry lists 2 T cell receptor beta chains sequenced from one sample in a study of CD8 T cells in ankylosing spondylitis. Study outcomes and limitations: Ankylosing spondylitis blood appeared to be characterized by a TCR beta motif of 7 to 9 highly homologous variants.

For these TCRs, the target antigens are not known. Each CDR3 protein gets one entry after TCRdb re-called the 5' RACE reads with MiXCR. The sample lists 750,000 to 850,000 distinct CDR3 sequences; roughly 12% were seen once. Sequences were obtained from blood, either unsorted or a sorted T cell fraction (not recorded which). These receptors all stem from a male donor with ankylosing spondylitis.

This clonotype showed up just a few times. The chain uses TRBV15 and TRBJ2-2; either TRBD1 or TRBD2 may supply D (5 bases each). Trimming left V 5 bases short and J 4 bases short, with 8 bases between. Germline V gene lookup returns CDR1 LNHNV and CDR2 YYDKDF (reference sequence). The CDR3 runs 13 residues. CDR3 nucleotide sequence: TGTGCCACCAGCTGGGACGGCACCGGGGAGCTGTTTTTT. Translated: CATSWDGTGELFF.

This clonotype has at least ten counts. V usage is TRBV6-6 and J usage is TRBJ1-2; no firm D call. The CDR3 is 12 residues long. Trimming shortened V by 4 bases and J by 10 bases, and 13 bases separated the two germline ends. From germline, CDR1 is MNHNY and CDR2 SVGAGI (reference sequence). CDR3 protein: CASSLKRGYYTF. The CDR3 DNA reads as TGTGCCAGCAGTTTAAAAAGAGGGTACTACACCTTC.